This TCR beta chain was observed in a study of Graves' ophthalmopathy and Graves' hyperthyroidism. Study-wide results and limits: Most thyroid clonotypes expanded beyond 0.001 frequency were also found in blood.

At least ten counts were recorded for this clonotype. Its antigen is as yet unknown. RNA transcripts provided the template for amplifying TCR beta CDR3 regions. First-round RT-PCR relied on HTBI primers, and a second-round multiplex PCR came next. In TCRdb, the multiplex PCR reads were re-called with MiXCR into one record per CDR3 protein. The table records around 470,000 distinct CDR3 sequences, under 15% of them present only once. Trimming removed 4 bases at V and 3 bases at J, with 19 bases between. CDR3 length: 16 residues. Germline assignment: CDR1 MNHEY and CDR2 SVGEGT. Serum thyroxine and TRAb, along with clinical symptoms, thyroid ultrasound and orbital computed tomography, were what diagnosis relied on.

The sequencing input was blood. The origin of this receptor is a woman under 40 with Graves' ophthalmopathy. The chain is built from TRBV6-2 or TRBV6-3 and TRBJ2-7, with unresolved D. The CDR3 sequence is CASSSPGSAAIYEQYF. CDR3 nucleotides: TGTGCCAGCAGTTCCCCCGGTTCGGCCGCCATCTACGAGCAGTACTTC.